Following are 27 T cell receptor beta chains from one sample sequenced in a study of response to subunit inactivated influenza vaccine. TCRdb reprocessed the RT-PCR reads with MiXCR, giving one entry per CDR3 protein. The sample holds roughly 650,000 distinct CDR3 sequences, 14% seen once. The material was PBMCs from blood, obtained 14 to 15 days before vaccination. These receptors came from a man aged 45-65 years who received an inactivated influenza vaccine.

The rearrangement uses TRBV7-6 and TRBJ2-1, with 9 bases fitting TRBD2. Germline CDR1 reads SGHVS; CDR2 reads FNYEAQ. This CDR3 has 15 residues. V trimming: 3 bases; J trimming: 5 bases; junction bases outside the gene matches: 5. The CDR3 DNA reads TGTGCCAGCAGCTTTAGCGGGGGCCAGAACAATGAGCAGTTCTTC. This gives the protein CASSFSGGQNNEQFF.

This clonotype was detected ten times or more. This rearrangement joins TRBV30 to TRBJ1-1; no definite D call. The CDR3 consists of 15 residues. V gave up 1 base and J gave up 0 bases, with 12 bases separating them. Germline CDR1 is GTSNPN and CDR2 is SVGIG (reference sequence). DNA of the CDR3: TGTGCCTGGAGTGGGTTTGGTTCAATGAACACTGAAGCTTTCTTT. It yields the protein CAWSGFGSMNTEAFF.

V usage is TRBV9 and J usage is TRBJ2-3; D tentatively fits TRBD1 or TRBD2 (5 bases each). Germline CDR1 reads SGDLS; CDR2 reads YYNGEE. The V gene lost 0 bases and the J gene lost 3 bases, with 11 bases spanning the gap. This CDR3 has 15 residues. CDR3 amino acids: CASSVVGRQTDTQYF. CDR3 coding DNA: TGTGCCAGCAGCGTAGTAGGGAGACAGACAGATACGCAGTATTTT.

This clonotype came up a few times. The rearrangement joins TRBV12-3 or TRBV12-4 to TRBJ2-3, with 9 bases identical to TRBD2. This CDR3 spans 15 amino acids. With 1 base clipped from V and 6 bases from J, the junction kept 5 bases outside the gene matches. The CDR3 sequence: CASSLGLAGHDTQYF. Written as DNA, the CDR3 is TGTGCCAGCAGTTTAGGTCTAGCGGGGCATGATACGCAGTATTTT.

The chain joins TRBV6-2 or TRBV6-3 to TRBJ2-5; 9 bases are a match to TRBD2. This CDR3 region has 16 residues. The germline V gene encodes CDR1 MNHEY and CDR2 SVGEGT. J was trimmed by 6 bases and V by 5 bases; bases with no gene match: 13. The CDR3 region is CASSPLGGGDVKTQYF. Here the CDR3 DNA reads TGTGCCAGCAGTCCCCTAGGCGGGGGGGACGTGAAGACCCAGTACTTC.

This clonotype was detected many times. The chain couples TRBV20-1 to TRBJ1-4; 9 bases match TRBD1. The CDR3 is made up of 13 amino acids. V dropped 5 bases and J dropped 3; count of bases not matched to a gene: 1. Germline CDR1 and CDR2: DFQATT and SNEGSKA (reference sequence). The chain's CDR3 is CSARDRANEKLFF. CDR3 bases: TGCAGTGCTCGGGACAGGGCTAATGAAAAACTGTTTTTT.

This rearrangement joins TRBV7-8 to TRBJ2-5; D is possibly TRBD1 or TRBD2 (5 bases each). The CDR3 is made up of 17 amino acids. Per germline, CDR1 SGHVS and CDR2 FQNEAQ. Trimming left V 0 bases short and J 4 bases short, with 18 bases between. This chain's CDR3 is CASSLADRGVSRETQYF. CDR3 coding DNA: TGTGCCAGCAGCTTAGCGGATCGGGGCGTAAGTCGAGAGACCCAGTACTTC.

The V call is TRBV29-1, the J call TRBJ2-6; D perhaps matches TRBD1 (5 bases). CDR1 is SQVTM and CDR2 is ANQGSEA in the germline V gene. CDR3 length: 16 amino acids. V was pared by 5 bases and J by 0 bases, with 14 bases between. CDR3 in amino acids: CSVNSGPSSGANVLTF. Written as DNA, the CDR3 is TGCAGCGTTAATTCAGGGCCCAGCTCTGGGGCCAACGTCCTGACTTTC.

This clonotype was observed a few times. The V and J genes are TRBV12-3 or TRBV12-4 and TRBJ1-1, with a possible D match to TRBD1 (5 bases). The CDR3 consists of 12 residues. Trimming pared 0 bases from V and 8 bases from J, leaving 7 bases between. CDR3 sequence: CASSLAPGEAFF. CDR3 coding DNA: TGTGCCAGCAGTTTAGCGCCAGGGGAAGCTTTCTTT.

The chain couples TRBV11-1 to TRBJ2-2; perhaps TRBD2 as D (7 bases). Germline-derived CDR1 and CDR2 are SGHAT and FQDESV (reference sequence). The CDR3 totals 16 residues. V was trimmed by 5 bases and J by 4 bases, leaving 17 bases between them. For the CDR3, the DNA is TGTGCCAGCAGCCCCCCTTTCGGGGGGCCCACCGGGGAGCTGTTTTTT. Residues: CASSPPFGGPTGELFF.

The chain couples TRBV4-3 to TRBJ2-5, with D perhaps matching TRBD2 (5 bases). The germline V and J ends were trimmed by 0 bases and 2 bases, with 10 bases remaining between them. The CDR3 covers 15 residues. Germline CDR1 reads LGHNA; CDR2 reads YSLEER. The chain's CDR3 is CASSQDMREQETQYF. CDR3 sequence (DNA): TGCGCCAGCAGCCAAGATATGAGGGAACAAGAGACCCAGTACTTC.

This clonotype has more than one count but fewer than ten. The chain employs TRBV4-3 and TRBJ2-1; D unclear. This CDR3 is 14 amino acids long. Between the trimmed V and J ends, which lost 0 bases and 8 bases, there was a span of 11 bases. Germline V CDR1 and CDR2: LGHNA, YSLEER. The CDR3: CASSQDTPPDEQFF. CDR3 coding DNA: TGCGCCAGCAGCCAAGATACGCCACCCGATGAGCAGTTCTTC.

The chain joins TRBV12-3 or TRBV12-4 to TRBJ2-2; 7 bases fit TRBD1. V shed 1 base, J shed 1 base, and the junction held 3 bases outside the gene matches. This CDR3 is 16 amino acids long. CDR3 nucleotides: TGTGCCAGCAGTTTAGGGGGACAGCTGAACACCGGGGAGCTGTTTTTT. Translation gives CASSLGGQLNTGELFF.

The chain recombines TRBV16 with TRBJ1-1; 9 nucleotides align to TRBD1. Per germline, CDR1 KGHSY and CDR2 FQNENV. CDR3 size: 18 residues. The trim removed 1 base at V and 4 bases at J, leaving 13 bases unmatched. CDR3 loop: CASSQFYPGQGVGTEAFF. The CDR3, as DNA: TGTGCCAGCAGCCAATTTTACCCGGGACAGGGTGTTGGCACTGAAGCTTTCTTT.

V gene TRBV27 combines with J gene TRBJ2-2, with 9 bases lining up with TRBD2. There are 16 residues in the CDR3. Per germline, CDR1 MNHEY and CDR2 SMNVEV (reference sequence). The V segment lost 1 base and the J segment 1 base; nucleotides outside the gene matches: 1. The DNA of the CDR3 is TGTGCCAGCAGTTTATTTAGCGGGGGGAACACCGGGGAGCTGTTTTTT. Its protein product is CASSLFSGGNTGELFF.

This chain joins TRBV20-1 and TRBJ2-3; 16 bases are shared with TRBD2. CDR3 size: 20 residues. Trimming removed 1 base from V and 7 bases from J; junction bases left unmatched: 17. From germline, CDR1 is DFQATT and CDR2 SNEGSKA (reference sequence). The CDR3 spells CSARGTPGTSGGVSSNTQYF. The DNA of the CDR3 is TGCAGTGCTAGAGGGACCCCAGGGACTAGCGGGGGGGTCAGTTCAAATACGCAGTATTTT.

This clonotype was picked up a small number of times. The rearrangement joins TRBV4-1 to TRBJ1-4; D might be TRBD1 (6 bases). The CDR3 spans 15 residues. V lost 0 bases and J 5 bases, leaving 10 bases between the germline ends. Germline CDR1 MGHRA, CDR2 YSYEKL. The DNA of the CDR3 is TGCGCCAGCAGCCAAGACGGACAGACAAATGAAAAACTGTTTTTT. It codes for CASSQDGQTNEKLFF.

The table lists this clonotype with a few counts. The gene calls are TRBV6-2 or TRBV6-3 and TRBJ2-1, with 11 bases matching TRBD1. The CDR3 sequence is 16 residues long. Per germline, CDR1 MNHEY and CDR2 SVGEGT. With 7 bases clipped from V and 0 bases from J, the junction kept 5 bases outside the gene matches. CDR3 DNA: TGTGCCAGCAAAGGACAGGGGGCTTCCTCCTACAATGAGCAGTTCTTC. Translated, it gives CASKGQGASSYNEQFF.

This clonotype was seen repeatedly, ten times or more. The chain links TRBV10-3 to TRBJ2-5; TRBD2 might be the D (6 bases). CDR1 and CDR2 from the germline V gene are ENHRY and SYGVKD. V lost 7 bases, J lost 2 bases, and 11 bases lay in between. The CDR3 runs 13 residues. The CDR3 loop reads CAIISGEQETQYF. For the CDR3, the DNA is TGTGCCATCATTTCGGGGGAGCAAGAGACCCAGTACTTC.

This clonotype was seen ten or more times. This chain uses TRBV12-3 or TRBV12-4 with TRBJ2-1; the match to TRBD1 covers 10 bases. V gave up 6 bases and J gave up 4 bases; unmatched junction bases: 6. This CDR3 has 15 residues. The DNA of the CDR3 is TGTGCCAGCAGCTTCGGGACAGGGGCTTACAATGAGCAGTTCTTC. It specifies CASSFGTGAYNEQFF.

The genes are TRBV20-1 and TRBJ1-4; a possible D gene is TRBD1 (5 bases). Trimming removed 6 bases from V and 1 base from J, with 12 bases in between. The CDR3 sequence is 14 residues long. Germline V gene lookup returns CDR1 DFQATT and CDR2 SNEGSKA (reference sequence). The CDR3 reads CSAPRRGTNEKLFF. The CDR3 DNA reads as TGCAGTGCCCCTCGGAGGGGAACTAATGAAAAACTGTTTTTT.

A remark on this clonotype: A much more abundant neighbour one base away suggests this may be a read error. The rearrangement uses TRBV5-1 and TRBJ2-7; 9 bases line up with TRBD1. The CDR3 sequence is 15 residues long. V was clipped by 3 bases and J by 2 bases; unmatched bases: 6. CDR1 is SGHRS and CDR2 is YFSETQ in the germline V gene. The CDR3 spells CASSYGQGRTYEQYF. The CDR3, as DNA: TGCGCCAGCAGCTACGGACAGGGGAGAACCTACGAGCAGTACTTC.

This clonotype was detected a few times. The J gene is TRBJ2-2, the V gene TRBV6-5; possibly TRBD1 or TRBD2 for D (5 bases each). The CDR3 is made up of 15 amino acids. Trimming stripped 1 base from V and 3 bases from J, with 9 bases between. Looked up from germline, CDR1 is MNHEY and CDR2 is SVGAGI. The CDR3 is CASSYLGDDTGELFF. For the CDR3, the DNA is TGTGCCAGCAGTTACTTGGGGGACGACACCGGGGAGCTGTTTTTT.

Ten or more counts support this clonotype. The V gene is TRBV30, the J gene TRBJ1-1; TRBD1 agrees at 7 bases. From germline, CDR1 is GTSNPN and CDR2 SVGIG (reference sequence). The CDR3 sequence is 11 residues long. J gave up 6 bases and V 2 bases, and 0 bases lay outside the gene matches. This CDR3 reads CAWSRGPEAFF. CDR3 DNA: TGTGCCTGGAGTAGGGGGCCTGAAGCTTTCTTT.

This clonotype turned up a few times. The chain uses TRBV11-2 and TRBJ2-3; D may be TRBD1 (5 bases). Germline assignment: CDR1 SGHAT and CDR2 FQNNGV. Trimming took 0 bases from V and 1 from J, leaving 11 bases between them. The CDR3 is made up of 16 amino acids. DNA of the CDR3: TGTGCCAGCAGCTTAGATCGGTGGGGCGGCACAGATACGCAGTATTTT. Protein: CASSLDRWGGTDTQYF.

The chain links TRBV15 to TRBJ1-5; no clear D gene. Deletions cut 8 bases from V and 3 bases from J, with 8 bases between. Germline CDR1 LNHNV, CDR2 YYDKDF (reference sequence). The CDR3 loop spans 12 amino acids. The CDR3 nucleotides read TGTGCCACCGGGCCTTACAATCAGCCCCAGCATTTT. Protein sequence: CATGPYNQPQHF. Filled out from reference TRBV15 and TRBJ1-5, the complete variable domain reads DAMVIQNPRYQVTQFGKPVTLSCSQTLNHNVMYWYQQKSSQAPKLLFHYYDKDFNNEADTPDNFQSRRPNTSFCFLDIRSPGLGDTAMYLCATGPYNQPQHFGDGTRLSIL.

This clonotype occurred a few times. The chain is built from TRBV9 and TRBJ2-7; D is ambiguous. With 0 bases removed from V and 5 bases from J, the gap between germline ends came to 6 bases. The length of the CDR3 is 12 residues. Germline V CDR1 and CDR2: SGDLS, YYNGEE. CDR3 coding DNA: TGTGCCAGCAGCGTAGAAGGAAACGAGCAGTACTTC. It translates to CASSVEGNEQYF.